This T cell receptor (beta chain) was recorded in a study of blood T cells in healthy people across ages (dated by TCRdb to the mid-2010s). Background on the whole study: Template switching captured roughly one uniquely barcoded TCR beta cDNA molecule per two T cells in model experiments. Using deep sequencing normalized with unique cDNA molecular identifiers, the study measured how TCR beta repertoire diversity changes with age. The donors were split into four age groups: young (average around 15 years), middle-aged (more than 35), aged (62) and long-lived (roughly 77). Donors of different ages were randomly distributed across sequencing lanes to avoid experimental bias. The study analyzed two additional independent replicas of 1 million unique cDNA reads from the same blood draw for two donors, one aged 18 to 29 and one aged 80 or older. Results and caveats for the whole study, not just this receptor: Total diversity estimates from one million sequenced T cells were considered lower bounds and underestimates. Donor CMV infection status was unknown, potentially confounding age-related changes in expanded clonotypes. Compared with the aged group, the long-lived group had more naive CD4+ T cells, fewer expanded clones and increased TCR diversity, suggesting age selection. Because profiling used bulk unsorted PBMCs, naive and antigen-experienced compartments could not be compared conclusively. A strong correlation was found between observed TCR beta diversity and the percentage of naive T cells measured by flow cytometry. Observed TCR beta diversity per million T cells fell roughly linearly with age, and a significant reduction was already apparent by age about 38.

The approximately 39 donors, aged 6 to 90 years, were systemically healthy Caucasian individuals from Russia. Each donor gave 8 to 10 milliliters of peripheral blood, collected into EDTA-treated Vacutainer tubes. Ficoll-Paque density-gradient centrifugation was used to isolate PBMCs, with at least 7 million per sample. Trizol reagent was used to extract total RNA from the PBMCs, yielding at least 5 micrograms per sample. For every donor, flow cytometry on a PBMC aliquot measured the percentage of naive CD45RAhigh/CD27high T cells. On this clonotype itself: Its antigen is unknown. One base away there is no much larger clone; base qualities are not given.

The germline V gene specifies MNHEY as CDR1 and SVGAGI as CDR2. V gives up 6 bases and J gives up 0 bases, and the segment between their germline ends measures 21 bases. The CDR3 spans 17 residues, from the cysteine through the phenylalanine. CDR3 DNA is the only sequence kept; it has 51 bases, read in frame from the first base. Library prep was done by 5' RACE. The listed sequencing device is Illumina HiSeq 2500. A second PCR of 7 to 11 cycles was performed with a sample-barcoded 5' primer and a J-beta primer mix. A template-switch 5' adaptor carrying 12 random nucleotides introduced a unique molecular identifier onto each TCR beta cDNA molecule. Each sample yielded at least 3 million CDR3-containing paired-end reads. The Mint cDNA synthesis kit, primed by a TRBC-specific oligonucleotide, was used to synthesize first-strand cDNA from all RNA. All cDNA was treated with uracil-DNA glycosylase and then went through a first 18-cycle PCR with the universal primers M1SS and BC2_uni_R. The published analysis was carried out like this. For normalization, 1 million high-quality reads were randomly selected from each sample, with every read carrying a distinct molecular identifier. Instead of being binned into consensus sequences, reads that shared molecular identifiers were thrown out. CDR3 identification, clonotype clustering and error correction used MiTCR with a Q25 quality threshold and the strictest error-elimination algorithm. A nonparametric unseen species model using Euler transformation provided a lower-bound estimate of total TCR beta diversity. In-frame beta chains were kept once TCRdb had trimmed the public reads at Q25 with fastp and called clones with MiXCR. All rows with the same CDR3 protein become a single entry with the most common DNA and genes. These V and J calls derive from TCRdb rather than the authors' analysis. Within this sample are fewer than 900,000 distinct CDR3 sequences, with over 45% of them counted one time only. The ten largest clones add up to roughly a third of the sample.

The specimen was blood. This clonotype originated in a woman aged 55-70 years in good health. The chain couples TRBV6-5 to TRBJ2-7, with TRBD1 tentatively as D gene (5 bases match). The sequenced DNA is TGTGCCAGCAGAGTTACTCGTTCGTCAGGGTACTCCTACGAGCAGTACTTC. This is translated as CASRVTRSSGYSYEQYF.